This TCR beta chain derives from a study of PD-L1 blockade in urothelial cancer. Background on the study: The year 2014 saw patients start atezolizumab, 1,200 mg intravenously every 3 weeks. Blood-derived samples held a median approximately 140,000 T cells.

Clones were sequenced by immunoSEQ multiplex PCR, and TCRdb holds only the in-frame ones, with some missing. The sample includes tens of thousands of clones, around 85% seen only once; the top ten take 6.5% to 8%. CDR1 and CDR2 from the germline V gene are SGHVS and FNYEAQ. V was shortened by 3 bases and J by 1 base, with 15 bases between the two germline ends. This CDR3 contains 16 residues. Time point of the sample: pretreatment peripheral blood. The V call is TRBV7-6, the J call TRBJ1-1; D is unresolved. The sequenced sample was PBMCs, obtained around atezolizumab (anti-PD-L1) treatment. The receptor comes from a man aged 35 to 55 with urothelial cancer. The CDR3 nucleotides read TGTGCCAGCAGCTTTACTAGCGGGCGGGCGAACACTGAAGCTTTCTTT. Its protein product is CASSFTSGRANTEAFF.